The 21 T cell receptor beta chains listed next were all sequenced from one sample in a study of shared clonotypes between healthy human individuals. Sequencing used immunoSEQ multiplex PCR; TCRdb keeps in-frame clones, though not all of them. The data contain fewer than 850,000 clones, roughly 87% of them singletons. Sequencing input: memory CD8+ T cells from PBMCs. Subset of the sample: CD45RO+ cells pooled with CCR7-negative TemRA cells. Receptors originate from a man between 18 and 29 years old in good health. Some clones in this sample may be carry-over from other donors' samples.

The gene calls are TRBV4-2 and TRBJ2-3; D assignment may be TRBD1 or TRBD2 (5 bases each). Germline CDR1 and CDR2: LGHNA and YNFKEQ. CDR3 size: 19 residues. With 4 bases removed from V and 0 bases from J, the gap between germline ends came to 23 bases. The CDR3 coding sequence is TGTGCCAGCAGCCGAAGGCCGCAGGGCGGTGAGGGGAGCACAGATACGCAGTATTTT. It codes for CASSRRPQGGEGSTDTQYF.

The rearrangement joins TRBV5-1 to TRBJ2-1; TRBD2 aligns across 10 bases. Germline CDR1 and CDR2: SGHRS and YFSETQ. V shed 0 bases and J 5 bases; nucleotides not matched to a gene: 5. The CDR3 has 16 amino acids. The CDR3 coding sequence is TGCGCCAGCAGCTTGGTTACTAGCGGGATCCACAATGAGCAGTTCTTC. This encodes CASSLVTSGIHNEQFF.

Regarding this clone: Other nucleotide sequences from this sample produce the same CDR3. V is TRBV28 and J is TRBJ2-7; D is uncertain. The length of the CDR3 is 11 residues. Germline loops: CDR1 MDHEN, CDR2 SYDVKM. V was cut by 5 bases and J by 3 bases, with 5 bases left in between. DNA of the CDR3: TGTGCCAGCAGTCCCTACTACGAGCAGTACTTC. As protein: CASSPYYEQYF.

A remark on this clone: An end of the junction differs from the germline gene, which may be a read error. The chain recombines TRBV4-1 with TRBJ2-7; D is ambiguous. The CDR3 contains 13 residues. CDR1 and CDR2 from the germline V gene are MGHRA and YSYEKL. The DNA of the CDR3 is TGCGCCAGCAGCCAAAAACTATCCTCCGAGCAGTACTTC. This translates into CASSQKLSSEQYF.

The gene calls are TRBV7-9 and TRBJ2-5; maybe TRBD2 (6 bases). The germline V gene has CDR1 SEHNR and CDR2 FQNEAQ (reference sequence). The germline V and J ends were trimmed by 1 base and 5 bases, with 11 bases remaining between them. The length of the CDR3 is 14 residues. The CDR3 reads CASSLGGVWETQYF. The CDR3 nucleotides are TGTGCCAGCAGCTTAGGGGGGGTCTGGGAGACCCAGTACTTC.

The rearrangement joins TRBV9 to TRBJ2-1, with 7 positions matching TRBD2. This CDR3 spans 16 amino acids. Trimming cost V 0 bases and J 5 bases; bases outside gene matches: 8. Germline V CDR1 and CDR2: SGDLS, YYNGEE. CDR3 residues: CASSVGQAGIDNEQFF. The CDR3 bases are TGTGCCAGCAGCGTAGGTCAAGCGGGAATTGACAATGAGCAGTTCTTC.

The chain joins TRBV27 to TRBJ2-7; the D gene is possibly TRBD1 (5 bases). CDR1 is MNHEY and CDR2 is SMNVEV in the germline V gene (reference sequence). V lost 5 bases, J lost 4 bases, and 9 bases lay in between. This CDR3 spans 12 amino acids. This CDR3 reads CASSRDRYEQYF. The DNA for the CDR3 is TGTGCCAGCAGTCGAGACAGATACGAGCAGTACTTC.

V gene TRBV4-3 combines with J gene TRBJ1-2; unclear D gene. Trimming pared 0 bases from V and 8 bases from J, leaving 10 bases between. Germline CDR1 LGHNA, CDR2 YSLEER. The CDR3 has 13 amino acids. The CDR3 coding sequence is TGCGCCAGCAGCCAAGATGGCGGCCACGGCTACACCTTC. This encodes CASSQDGGHGYTF.

The genes are TRBV19 and TRBJ2-6; D might be TRBD2 (6 bases). Germline V lookup: CDR1 LNHDA, CDR2 SQIVND (reference sequence). V was trimmed by 5 bases and J by 4 bases, leaving 21 bases between them. CDR3 length: 18 amino acids. CDR3 sequence: CASSPTELASAGANVLTF. The DNA of the CDR3 is TGTGCCAGTAGTCCAACAGAGCTTGCTAGCGCGGGGGCCAACGTCCTGACTTTC. The full variable domain, with the rest looked up from reference TRBV19 and TRBJ2-6, is DGGITQSPKYLFRKEGQNVTLSCEQNLNHDAMYWYRQDPGQGLRLIYYSQIVNDFQKGDIAEGYSVSREKKESFPLTVTSAQKNPTAFYLCASSPTELASAGANVLTFGAGSRLTVL.

The chain recombines TRBV7-9 with TRBJ2-7, with D hard to call. The V gene's germline CDR1 is SEHNR and CDR2 FQNEAQ (reference sequence). The CDR3 has 15 residues. V lost 3 bases, J lost 0 bases, and 12 bases lay in between. In DNA, the CDR3 is TGTGCCAGCAGCTTGGTGGCGGCTTCCTCCTACGAGCAGTACTTC. It codes for CASSLVAASSYEQYF.

The chain is built from TRBV2 and TRBJ2-7, with TRBD2 identical over 11 bases. This CDR3 is 14 amino acids long. Germline V gives CDR1 SNHLY, CDR2 FYNNEI. Unmatched junction bases numbered 6, after V lost 6 bases and J lost 5 bases. This CDR3 reads CASRWTSGLNEQYF. The CDR3 nucleotides read TGTGCCAGCAGGTGGACTAGCGGGCTCAACGAGCAGTACTTC.

As concerns this clone: A single base separates this from a much larger clone, so it may be a read error. This specimen includes other DNA sequences encoding the same CDR3. The chain combines TRBV27 with TRBJ2-1, with a tentative D call TRBD2 (7 bases). This CDR3 region has 16 residues. In germline, CDR1 is MNHEY, CDR2 SMNVEV (reference sequence). DNA for the CDR3: TGTGCCAGCATCACTAAGGGGGGGTTTGATTACAATGAGCAATTCTTC. Protein product: CASITKGGFDYNEQFF.

The chain recombines TRBV2 with TRBJ2-1; no clear D. V lost 5 bases, J lost 4 bases, and 18 bases lay in between. This CDR3 contains 16 residues. Germline CDR1 SNHLY, CDR2 FYNNEI. CDR3 nucleotides: TGTGCCAGCAGTAGGGCCCGGACGGGTTTTTACAATGAGCAGTTCTTC. Amino acids: CASSRARTGFYNEQFF.

The chain combines TRBV29-1 with TRBJ1-2; weak D call: TRBD1 (5 bases). The germline gives CDR1 SQVTM, CDR2 ANQGSEA. With 7 bases removed from V and 2 bases from J, the gap between germline ends came to 8 bases. The CDR3 loop spans 11 amino acids. The CDR3 DNA follows: TGCAGCGCAGGGTTGAACTATGGCTACACCTTC. Translation gives CSAGLNYGYTF.

The count of this clone is one. This chain uses TRBV6-6 with TRBJ2-7; D ambiguous. Trimming stripped 5 bases from V and 3 bases from J, with 8 bases between. Germline V CDR1 and CDR2: MNHNY, SVGAGI (reference sequence). The CDR3 consists of 12 residues. The CDR3 protein is CASSHDNYEQYF. The DNA for the CDR3 is TGTGCCAGCAGTCATGACAACTACGAGCAGTACTTC.

V is TRBV7-2 and J is TRBJ2-7; 13 bases fit TRBD2. The V and J ends lost 4 bases and 3 bases, in that order; junction bases with no gene match: 6. The CDR3 is made up of 16 amino acids. Germline loops: CDR1 SGHTA, CDR2 FQGNSA. CDR3 amino acids: CASSSGLAGSLYEQYF. The CDR3 bases are TGTGCCAGCAGCTCGGGACTAGCGGGGTCACTCTACGAGCAGTACTTC.

This clone was counted many times. The chain carries TRBV11-1 and TRBJ2-1, with D perhaps assigned TRBD1 or TRBD2 (5 bases each). V lost 2 bases to trimming and J lost 1 base, with 15 bases between them. The germline V gene has CDR1 SGHAT and CDR2 FQDESV (reference sequence). CDR3 length: 17 amino acids. This CDR3 reads CASSLSGQGVSYNEQFF. CDR3 nucleotides: TGTGCCAGCAGCTTATCGGGCCAGGGAGTTTCCTACAATGAGCAGTTCTTC.

The rearrangement uses TRBV5-1 and TRBJ1-2; D is unclear. V was trimmed by 5 bases and J by 8 bases, leaving 25 bases between them. Germline loops: CDR1 SGHRS, CDR2 YFSETQ. CDR3 length: 16 amino acids. The CDR3 spells CASREVEGAEMGGYTF. The CDR3 DNA sequence: TGCGCCAGCAGGGAGGTCGAGGGAGCGGAGATGGGGGGCTACACCTTC.

This chain joins TRBV10-3 and TRBJ2-1; D may match TRBD1 or TRBD2 (5 bases each). The CDR3 spans 15 residues. Germline assignment: CDR1 ENHRY and CDR2 SYGVKD. Between the trimmed V and J ends, which lost 0 bases and 4 bases, there was a span of 10 bases. The CDR3 is CAISESQRTYNEQFF. CDR3 coding DNA: TGTGCCATCAGTGAGTCCCAGCGGACATACAATGAGCAGTTCTTC.

The CDR3 loop is CASSGLGSTDTQYF. As DNA, the CDR3 is TGTGCCAGCAGTGGGCTAGGGAGCACAGATACGCAGTATTTT. The rearrangement links TRBV2 to TRBJ2-3; D unclear. This CDR3 comprises 14 residues. Germline CDR1 reads SNHLY; CDR2 reads FYNNEI. Trimming pared 4 bases from V and 0 bases from J, leaving 8 bases between.

The V gene is TRBV14, the J gene TRBJ1-2; D call uncertain. The V gene's germline CDR1 is SGHDN and CDR2 FVKESK. The CDR3 runs to 14 residues. The germline V and J ends were trimmed by 2 bases and 0 bases, with 7 bases remaining between them. In DNA form, the CDR3 reads TGTGCCAGCAGCCAATCGGCAGCTAACTATGGCTACACCTTC. Translating it yields CASSQSAANYGYTF.